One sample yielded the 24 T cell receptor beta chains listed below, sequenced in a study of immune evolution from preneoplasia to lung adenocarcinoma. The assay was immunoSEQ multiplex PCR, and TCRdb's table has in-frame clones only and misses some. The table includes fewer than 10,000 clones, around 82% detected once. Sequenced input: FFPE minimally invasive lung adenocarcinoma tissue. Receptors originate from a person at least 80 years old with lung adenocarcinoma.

DNA for the CDR3: TGCGCCAGCAAGGTCTCTACATACTACGAGCAGTACTTC. This sequence encodes CASKVSTYYEQYF. V and J are TRBV10-2 and TRBJ2-7; D gene unclear. The CDR3 has 13 amino acids. The germline CDR1 and CDR2 sequences are WSHSY and SAAADI. V gave up 7 bases and J gave up 3 bases, with 13 bases separating them.

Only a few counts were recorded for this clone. CDR3 nucleotides: TGTGCCGTAGGAAGGGCGCAGAATGAAAAACTGTTTTTT. Residues: CAVGRAQNEKLFF. The V and J genes are TRBV19 and TRBJ1-4; D is undetermined. This CDR3 comprises 13 residues. CDR1 is LNHDA, CDR2 SQIVND, per germline (reference sequence). Trimming stripped 11 bases from V and 5 bases from J, with 15 bases between.

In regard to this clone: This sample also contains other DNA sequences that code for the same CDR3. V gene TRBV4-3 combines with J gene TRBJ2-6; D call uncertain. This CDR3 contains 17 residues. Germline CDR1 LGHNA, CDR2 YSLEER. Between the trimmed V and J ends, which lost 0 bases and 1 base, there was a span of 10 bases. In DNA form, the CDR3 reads TGCGCCAGCAGCCAAGACAGGCTTTTATCTGGGGCCAACGTCCTGACTTTC. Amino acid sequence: CASSQDRLLSGANVLTF.

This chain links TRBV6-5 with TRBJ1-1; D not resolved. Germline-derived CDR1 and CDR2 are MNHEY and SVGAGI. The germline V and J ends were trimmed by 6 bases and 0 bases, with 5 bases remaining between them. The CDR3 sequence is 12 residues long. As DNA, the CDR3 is TGTGCCAGCAGGAACTTGAACACTGAAGCTTTCTTT. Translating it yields CASRNLNTEAFF.

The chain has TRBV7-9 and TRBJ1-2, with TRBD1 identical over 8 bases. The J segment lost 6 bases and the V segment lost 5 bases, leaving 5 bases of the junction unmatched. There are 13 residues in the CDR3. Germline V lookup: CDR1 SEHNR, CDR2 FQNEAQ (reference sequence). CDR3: CASSHPGGDGYTF. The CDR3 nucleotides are TGTGCCAGCAGCCACCCAGGGGGCGATGGCTACACCTTC.

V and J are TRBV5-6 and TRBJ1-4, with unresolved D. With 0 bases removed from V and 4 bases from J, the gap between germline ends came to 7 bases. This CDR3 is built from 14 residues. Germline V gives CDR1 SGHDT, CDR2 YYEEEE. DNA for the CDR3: TGTGCCAGCAGCTTGGGGGGATTTAATGAAAAACTGTTTTTT. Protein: CASSLGGFNEKLFF.

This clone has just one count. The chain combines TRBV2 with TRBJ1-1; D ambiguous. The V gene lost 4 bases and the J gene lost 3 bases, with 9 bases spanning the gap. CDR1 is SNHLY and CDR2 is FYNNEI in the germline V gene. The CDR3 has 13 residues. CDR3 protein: CASSVSGYTEAFF. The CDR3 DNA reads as TGTGCCAGCAGTGTATCGGGGTACACTGAAGCTTTCTTT.

The CDR3 sequence: CASSLWRGTYNEQFF. The DNA for the CDR3 is TGTGCCAGCAGTTTGTGGCGGGGGACCTACAATGAGCAGTTCTTC. The rearrangement joins TRBV28 to TRBJ2-1; 7 nucleotides match TRBD2. The junction had 4 bases not matched to a gene; V was cut back by 3 bases and J by 2 bases. The CDR3 runs 15 residues. Per the germline V gene, CDR1 is MDHEN and CDR2 is SYDVKM.

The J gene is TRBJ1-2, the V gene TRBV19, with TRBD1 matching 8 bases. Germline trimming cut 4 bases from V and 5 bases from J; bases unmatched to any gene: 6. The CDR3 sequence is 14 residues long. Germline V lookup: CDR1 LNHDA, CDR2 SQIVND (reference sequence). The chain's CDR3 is CASSNRDRLYGYTF. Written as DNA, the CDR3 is TGTGCCAGTAGTAACCGGGACAGGCTTTATGGCTACACCTTC.

The CDR3 loop is CASSPPGQGGEQYF. The CDR3 DNA reads as TGTGCCAGCAGCCCACCGGGACAGGGAGGGGAGCAGTACTTC. The rearrangement uses TRBV9 and TRBJ2-7; 9 bases map to TRBD1. V shed 4 bases and J 7 bases; nucleotides not matched to a gene: 9. The CDR3 is 14 residues long. CDR1 and CDR2 from the germline V gene are SGDLS and YYNGEE.

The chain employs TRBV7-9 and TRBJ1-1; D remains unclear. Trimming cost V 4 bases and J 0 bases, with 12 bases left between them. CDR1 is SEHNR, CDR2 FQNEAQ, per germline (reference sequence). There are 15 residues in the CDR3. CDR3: CASSSGSFMNTEAFF. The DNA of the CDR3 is TGTGCCAGCAGCTCCGGGTCCTTTATGAACACTGAAGCTTTCTTT.

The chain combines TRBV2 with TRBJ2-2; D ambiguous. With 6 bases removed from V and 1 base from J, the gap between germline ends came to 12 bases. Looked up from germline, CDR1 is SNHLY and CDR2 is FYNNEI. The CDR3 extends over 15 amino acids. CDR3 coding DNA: TGTGCCAGCAGGCTAGGGTTAGGGAACACCGGGGAGCTGTTTTTT. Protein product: CASRLGLGNTGELFF.

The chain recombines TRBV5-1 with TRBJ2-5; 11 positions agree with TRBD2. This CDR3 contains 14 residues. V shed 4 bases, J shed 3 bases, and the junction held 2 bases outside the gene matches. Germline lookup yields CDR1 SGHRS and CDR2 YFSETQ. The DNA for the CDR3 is TGCGCCAGCAGCACGGGACTAGCGGAAGAGACCCAGTACTTC. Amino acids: CASSTGLAEETQYF.

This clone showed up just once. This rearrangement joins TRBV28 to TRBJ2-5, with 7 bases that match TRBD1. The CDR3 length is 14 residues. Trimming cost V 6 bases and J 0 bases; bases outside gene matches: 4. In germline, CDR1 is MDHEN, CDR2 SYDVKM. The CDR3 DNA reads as TGTGCCAGCAGCAGGGGACAGCACCAAGAGACCCAGTACTTC. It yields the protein CASSRGQHQETQYF.

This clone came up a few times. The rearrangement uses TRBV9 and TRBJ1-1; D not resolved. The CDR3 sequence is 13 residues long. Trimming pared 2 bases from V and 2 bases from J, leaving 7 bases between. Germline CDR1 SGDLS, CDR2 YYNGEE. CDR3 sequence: CASSVILNTEAFF. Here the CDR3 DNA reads TGTGCCAGCAGCGTCATCCTTAACACTGAAGCTTTCTTT.

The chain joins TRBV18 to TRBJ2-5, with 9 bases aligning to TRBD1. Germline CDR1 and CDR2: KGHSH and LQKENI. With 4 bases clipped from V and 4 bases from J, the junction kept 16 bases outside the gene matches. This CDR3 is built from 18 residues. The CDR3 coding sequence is TGTGCCAGCTCACTGATACCCCGTACAGGGGGCGCAGGAGAGACCCAGTACTTC. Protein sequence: CASSLIPRTGGAGETQYF.

As DNA, the CDR3 is TGCGCCAGCAGCTTGGTGTTAGGACAAGAGACCCAGTACTTC. It encodes CASSLVLGQETQYF. This sequence joins TRBV5-1 and TRBJ2-5, with D unclear. The CDR3 runs 14 residues. Germline CDR1 SGHRS, CDR2 YFSETQ. Deletions cut 0 bases from V and 2 bases from J, with 8 bases between. The full variable domain, completed using reference TRBV5-1 and TRBJ2-5, is KAGVTQTPRYLIKTRGQQVTLSCSPISGHRSVSWYQQTPGQGLQFLFEYFSETQRNKGNFPGRFSGRQFSNSRSEMNVSTLELGDSALYLCASSLVLGQETQYFGPGTRLLVL.

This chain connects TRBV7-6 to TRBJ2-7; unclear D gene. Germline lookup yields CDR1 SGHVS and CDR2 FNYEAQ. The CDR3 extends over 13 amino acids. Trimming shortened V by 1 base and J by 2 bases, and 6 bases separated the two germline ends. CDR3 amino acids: CASSLGDTYEQYF. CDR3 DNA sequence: TGTGCCAGCAGCTTAGGAGATACCTACGAGCAGTACTTC.

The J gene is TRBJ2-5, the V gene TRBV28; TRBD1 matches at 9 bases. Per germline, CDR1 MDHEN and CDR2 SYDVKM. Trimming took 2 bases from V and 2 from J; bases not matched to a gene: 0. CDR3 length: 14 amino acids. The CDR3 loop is CASSLGTGQETQYF. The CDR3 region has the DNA TGTGCCAGCAGTTTAGGGACAGGGCAAGAGACCCAGTACTTC.

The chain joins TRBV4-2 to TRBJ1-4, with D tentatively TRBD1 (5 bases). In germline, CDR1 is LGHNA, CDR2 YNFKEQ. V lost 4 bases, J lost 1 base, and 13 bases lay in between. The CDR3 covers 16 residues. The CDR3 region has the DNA TGTGCCAGCAGCCTTACTACAGGAGGAACTAATGAAAAACTGTTTTTT. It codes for CASSLTTGGTNEKLFF.

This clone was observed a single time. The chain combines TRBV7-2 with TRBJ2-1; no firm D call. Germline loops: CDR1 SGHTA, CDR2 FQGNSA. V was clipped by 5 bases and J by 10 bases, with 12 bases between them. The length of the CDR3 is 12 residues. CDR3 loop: CASSQEIGEQFF. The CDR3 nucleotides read TGTGCCAGCAGCCAAGAAATCGGGGAGCAGTTCTTC.

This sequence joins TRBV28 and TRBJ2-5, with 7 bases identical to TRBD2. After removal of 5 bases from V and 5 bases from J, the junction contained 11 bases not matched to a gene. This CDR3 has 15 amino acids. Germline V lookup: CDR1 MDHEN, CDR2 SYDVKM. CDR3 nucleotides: TGTGCCAGCAGTGGACAAGGGAGGGCGGAGGAGACCCAGTACTTC. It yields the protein CASSGQGRAEETQYF.

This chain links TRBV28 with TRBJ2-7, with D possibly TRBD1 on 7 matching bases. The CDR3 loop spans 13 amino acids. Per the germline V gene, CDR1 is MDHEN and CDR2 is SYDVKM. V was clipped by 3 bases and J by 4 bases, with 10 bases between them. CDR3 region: CASSFRGVYEQYF. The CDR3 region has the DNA TGTGCCAGCAGTTTCAGGGGGGTTTACGAGCAGTACTTC.

The CDR3 coding sequence is TGTGCCAGCAGTCCCGGGACAGGGATTCAGCCCCAGCATTTT. Translating it yields CASSPGTGIQPQHF. The chain joins TRBV2 to TRBJ1-5; 9 bases are a match to TRBD1. Per the germline V gene, CDR1 is SNHLY and CDR2 is FYNNEI. Trimming took 5 bases from V and 6 from J; bases not matched to a gene: 5. The CDR3 covers 14 residues.